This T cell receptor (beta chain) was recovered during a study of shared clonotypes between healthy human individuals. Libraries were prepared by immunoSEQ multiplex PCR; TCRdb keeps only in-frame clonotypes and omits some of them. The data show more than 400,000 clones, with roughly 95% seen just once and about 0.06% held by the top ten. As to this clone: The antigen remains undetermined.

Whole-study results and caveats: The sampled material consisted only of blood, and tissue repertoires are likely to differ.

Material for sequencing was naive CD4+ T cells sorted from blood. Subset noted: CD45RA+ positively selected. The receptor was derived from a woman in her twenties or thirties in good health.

CDR3 sequence (DNA): TGTGCCATCAGCGGGAGGTACAATGAGCAGTTCTTC. It yields the protein CAISGRYNEQFF. The chain employs TRBV10-3 and TRBJ2-1; TRBD2 matches at 7 bases. Germline assignment: CDR1 ENHRY and CDR2 SYGVKD. The junction had 0 bases not matched to a gene; V was cut back by 6 bases and J by 4 bases. The CDR3 loop spans 12 amino acids.